The 3 T cell receptor beta chains in this list originate from one sample, sequenced in a study of blood T cell repertoires in COVID-19. The protocol was immunoSEQ multiplex PCR, while the TCRdb copy is restricted to in-frame clones and leaves out a portion. The table has about 190,000 clones, roughly four fifths seen once. Source material: peripheral blood. The origin of the receptors is a woman aged 45-59 years with acute or convalescent COVID-19.

This chain uses TRBV3-1 (or the pseudogene TRBV3-2) with TRBJ2-7; 9 nucleotides line up with TRBD2. The V gene end was trimmed by 0 bases and the J gene end by 4 bases; junction bases not matched to a gene: 13. The V gene's germline CDR1 is LGHDT and CDR2 YNNKEL (reference sequence). The CDR3 contains 18 residues. The CDR3 DNA reads as TGTGCCAGCAGCCAAGAAAGACGGTCGGGACTAGCAGATTACGAGCAGTACTTC. Protein product: CASSQERRSGLADYEQYF.

The rearrangement links TRBV30 to TRBJ2-2; 14 bases are shared with TRBD2. CDR1 is GTSNPN and CDR2 is SVGIG in the germline V gene (reference sequence). The CDR3 is 17 amino acids. The CDR3 sequence is CASGTSGGRANTGELFF. CDR3 DNA: TGTGCGTCCGGGACTAGCGGGGGACGCGCGAACACCGGGGAGCTGTTTTTT.

The gene calls are TRBV7-8 and TRBJ1-5; 7 bases align to TRBD1. The V segment lost 6 bases and the J segment 0 bases; nucleotides outside the gene matches: 2. CDR1 and CDR2 (germline): SGHVS, FQNEAQ. The CDR3 is 14 amino acids. The chain's CDR3 is CASRAGGSNQPQHF. In DNA form, the CDR3 reads TGTGCCAGCAGGGCAGGGGGTAGCAATCAGCCCCAGCATTTT.